Here is one T cell receptor beta chain with its context. This entry belongs to a study of shared clonotypes between healthy human individuals. The CDR3 has 15 amino acids. The V end was cut by 0 bases, the J end by 0 bases, with 7 bases between. Germline CDR1 is SGHTS and CDR2 is YDEGEE. The table came from immunoSEQ multiplex PCR; TCRdb's copy has only in-frame clones and leaves some out. The sample yields around 2.1 million clones, under 97% seen once. The gene calls are TRBV5-8 and TRBJ1-5; D ambiguous. Sequences were obtained from naive CD4+ T cells sorted from blood. Regarding subset: CD45RA+ positively selected. This TCR was sampled from a man between 18 and 35 years old in good health. The CDR3 DNA reads as TGTGCCAGCAGCTTGGGGACCGATAGCAATCAGCCCCAGCATTTT. Amino acid sequence: CASSLGTDSNQPQHF.